This entry lists 21 T cell receptor beta chains sequenced from one sample in a study of graft-versus-host responses after intestinal transplantation. Clones were read by immunoSEQ multiplex PCR, and TCRdb kept only the in-frame ones, dropping some. The sample lists about 90,000 clones, 88% occurring once. For these TCRs, the target antigens are not known. The source was unstimulated CD4+ T cells sorted from spleen or lymph node cells, collected before transplant. These receptor sequences come from a human donor who was the organ donor for an intestinal transplant.

The chain employs TRBV9 and TRBJ1-1; D may be TRBD1 (5 bases). Germline loops: CDR1 SGDLS, CDR2 YYNGEE. Trimming shortened V by 3 bases and J by 1 base, and 7 bases separated the two germline ends. This CDR3 has 13 residues. CDR3 sequence: CASSAGQNTEAFF. CDR3 sequence (DNA): TGTGCCAGCAGCGCTGGACAGAACACTGAAGCTTTCTTT. The full variable domain, with the rest looked up from reference TRBV9 and TRBJ1-1, is DSGVTQTPKHLITATGQRVTLRCSPRSGDLSVYWYQQSLDQGLQFLIQYYNGEERAKGNILERFSAQQFPDLHSELNLSSLELGDSALYFCASSAGQNTEAFFGQGTRLTVV.

V usage is TRBV5-1 and J usage is TRBJ2-3; TRBD2 matches at 8 bases. Trimming took 4 bases from V and 1 from J; bases not matched to a gene: 2. Germline CDR1 SGHRS, CDR2 YFSETQ. The CDR3 consists of 14 residues. The CDR3 loop reads CASSQTSGTDTQYF. The CDR3 DNA reads as TGCGCCAGCAGCCAGACTAGCGGCACAGATACGCAGTATTTT.

The chain couples TRBV9 to TRBJ1-3; perhaps TRBD1 as D (6 bases). The CDR3 has 16 amino acids. Trimming left V 3 bases short and J 0 bases short, with 13 bases between. The germline CDR1 and CDR2 sequences are SGDLS and YYNGEE. CDR3: CASSALTGISGNTIYF. The DNA of the CDR3 is TGTGCCAGCAGCGCGCTGACAGGCATCTCTGGAAACACCATATATTTT.

This clone has more than one count but fewer than ten. The chain carries TRBV6-5 and TRBJ2-7; 7 positions agree with TRBD2. J lost 4 bases, V lost 2 bases, and 8 bases had no gene match. Germline lookup yields CDR1 MNHEY and CDR2 SVGAGI. This CDR3 comprises 15 residues. CDR3 in DNA: TGTGCCAGCAGTTACCTGGTGGGCGGGAGTTACGAGCAGTACTTC. This translates into CASSYLVGGSYEQYF.

V usage is TRBV5-1 and J usage is TRBJ2-2; TRBD2 might be the D (5 bases). Trimming shortened V by 0 bases and J by 5 bases, and 11 bases separated the two germline ends. The CDR3 sequence is 15 residues long. Germline CDR1 reads SGHRS; CDR2 reads YFSETQ. The CDR3 here is CASSLDGVWTGELFF. Written as DNA, the CDR3 is TGCGCCAGCAGCTTGGACGGGGTTTGGACCGGGGAGCTGTTTTTT.

This chain links TRBV11-2 with TRBJ2-1; 7 bases fit TRBD2. The CDR3 spans 14 residues. J lost 7 bases, V lost 1 base, and 4 bases had no gene match. Germline V lookup: CDR1 SGHAT, CDR2 FQNNGV. DNA of the CDR3: TGTGCCAGCAGCTTAGCCAGCGGGGCGAATGAGCAGTTCTTC. Its translation is CASSLASGANEQFF.

The chain couples TRBV5-6 to TRBJ1-1, with D hard to call. The V gene's germline CDR1 is SGHDT and CDR2 YYEEEE. The CDR3 is made up of 13 amino acids. V shed 9 bases and J shed 5 bases, with 17 bases lying between them. CDR3 protein: CATARRSRTEAFF. DNA of the CDR3: TGTGCCACCGCGCGACGGAGTAGGACTGAAGCTTTCTTT.

J is TRBJ2-1 and V is TRBV28; 7 bases line up with TRBD2. Unmatched junction bases numbered 5, after V lost 7 bases and J lost 2 bases. From germline, CDR1 is MDHEN and CDR2 SYDVKM. CDR3 length: 14 amino acids. The CDR3 region is CASTRGSPYNEQFF. The CDR3 nucleotides are TGTGCCAGCACTCGCGGGAGTCCCTACAATGAGCAGTTCTTC.

The chain carries TRBV15 and TRBJ2-1; TRBD2 agrees at 11 bases. This CDR3 region has 15 residues. Germline V lookup: CDR1 LNHNV, CDR2 YYDKDF (reference sequence). Trimming took 3 bases from V and 7 from J; bases not matched to a gene: 5. This CDR3 reads CATSSTGTSGNEQFF. The DNA for the CDR3 is TGTGCCACCAGCAGTACCGGGACTAGCGGTAATGAGCAGTTCTTC.

The J gene is TRBJ1-4, the V gene TRBV11-2; 7 bases are shared with TRBD1. Germline V gives CDR1 SGHAT, CDR2 FQNNGV. The ends lost 3 bases at V and 8 bases at J; junction bases unmatched: 6. The CDR3 has 14 residues. CDR3 sequence reads: CASSFDRVGEKLFF. The CDR3 DNA is TGTGCCAGCAGCTTCGACAGGGTGGGAGAAAAACTGTTTTTT.

The chain carries TRBV28 and TRBJ1-1; D is unresolved. The CDR3 has 15 amino acids. The germline V gene encodes CDR1 MDHEN and CDR2 SYDVKM. V was trimmed by 5 bases and J by 3 bases, leaving 16 bases between them. The CDR3, as DNA: TGTGCCAGCAGTCCCCTGGAGCGAGTGGACACTGAAGCTTTCTTT. Translation gives CASSPLERVDTEAFF. Complete variable domain (other parts from reference TRBV28 and TRBJ1-1): DVKVTQSSRYLVKRTGEKVFLECVQDMDHENMFWYRQDPGLGLRLIYFSYDVKMKEKGDIPEGYSVSREKKERFSLILESASTNQTSMYLCASSPLERVDTEAFFGQGTRLTVV.

The chain links TRBV2 to TRBJ2-3; 7 positions agree with TRBD1. J lost 1 base, V lost 7 bases, and 11 bases had no gene match. Looked up from germline, CDR1 is SNHLY and CDR2 is FYNNEI. The CDR3 extends over 16 amino acids. CDR3 coding DNA: TGTGCCAGCAACAAGGCGAGGGGGCCTGGCACAGATACGCAGTATTTT. It encodes CASNKARGPGTDTQYF.

This clone was picked up one time. The chain uses TRBV30 and TRBJ1-5, with a weak D call TRBD1 (5 bases). The CDR3 covers 14 residues. V lost 2 bases to trimming and J lost 2 bases, with 10 bases between them. Germline CDR1 is GTSNPN and CDR2 is SVGIG (reference sequence). The CDR3, as DNA: TGTGCCTGGAGTAGGCAGGGTGGCAATCAGCCCCAGCATTTT. Encoded protein: CAWSRQGGNQPQHF.

The chain uses TRBV4-1 and TRBJ1-4; tentative D call: TRBD1 (6 bases). Germline V gene sequence: CDR1 MGHRA, CDR2 YSYEKL. The CDR3 consists of 16 residues. Trimming removed 1 base at V and 4 bases at J, with 13 bases between. The CDR3 nucleotides read TGCGCCAGCAGCCAAGGAACAGGGTTTTATAATGAAAAACTGTTTTTT. As protein: CASSQGTGFYNEKLFF.

This chain's CDR3 is CAWSVRTGGTEAFF. The CDR3 DNA sequence: TGTGCCTGGAGTGTACGTACCGGGGGCACTGAAGCTTTCTTT. This chain links TRBV30 with TRBJ1-1; maybe TRBD1 (5 bases). V dropped 0 bases and J dropped 4 bases, with 12 bases sitting between them. The germline CDR1 and CDR2 sequences are GTSNPN and SVGIG (reference sequence). The CDR3 contains 14 residues.

This clone is a singleton in its sample. The rearrangement links TRBV11-2 to TRBJ2-1; 9 nucleotides match TRBD2. Trimming cost V 6 bases and J 4 bases; bases outside gene matches: 7. The CDR3 has 15 amino acids. The germline gives CDR1 SGHAT, CDR2 FQNNGV. The CDR3 sequence is CASRPLAGTYNEQFF. In DNA form, the CDR3 reads TGTGCCAGCAGACCTCTAGCGGGGACTTACAATGAGCAGTTCTTC.

This chain uses TRBV11-2 with TRBJ2-7; TRBD2 aligns across 9 bases. The germline CDR1 and CDR2 sequences are SGHAT and FQNNGV. The V segment lost 2 bases and the J segment 7 bases; nucleotides outside the gene matches: 9. The length of the CDR3 is 15 residues. CDR3 nucleotides: TGTGCCAGCAGCTTACTAGGACTAGCGATGGGGGAGCAGTACTTC. This codes for CASSLLGLAMGEQYF.

The chain links TRBV5-1 to TRBJ2-5, with TRBD2 identical over 10 bases. This CDR3 comprises 14 residues. CDR1 and CDR2 from the germline V gene are SGHRS and YFSETQ. V gave up 3 bases and J gave up 4 bases; unmatched junction bases: 3. The CDR3 sequence is CASSWGTSAETQYF. For the CDR3, the DNA is TGCGCCAGCAGCTGGGGGACTAGCGCAGAGACCCAGTACTTC. Looking up the rest from reference TRBV5-1 and TRBJ2-5 gives the full variable domain: KAGVTQTPRYLIKTRGQQVTLSCSPISGHRSVSWYQQTPGQGLQFLFEYFSETQRNKGNFPGRFSGRQFSNSRSEMNVSTLELGDSALYLCASSWGTSAETQYFGPGTRLLVL.

The chain combines TRBV5-1 with TRBJ2-1; 9 bases are shared with TRBD1. Germline CDR1 is SGHRS and CDR2 is YFSETQ. V lost 6 bases to trimming and J lost 8 bases; unmatched junction nucleotides: 15. CDR3 length equals 16 residues. The CDR3 region is CASIHSPGQGRDEQFF. The DNA for the CDR3 is TGCGCCAGCATCCATAGTCCGGGACAGGGCCGGGATGAGCAGTTCTTC.

The rearrangement uses TRBV7-3 and TRBJ2-5; 11 positions agree with TRBD2. Germline V lookup: CDR1 SGHTA, CDR2 FQGTGA. The length of the CDR3 is 15 residues. The junction had 8 bases not matched to a gene; V was cut back by 4 bases and J by 7 bases. The DNA of the CDR3 is TGTGCCAGCAGCTCCTCTAGCGGGGGGCGGGGGACCCAGTACTTC. Its translation is CASSSSSGGRGTQYF.

This clone was counted a single time. The chain recombines TRBV19 with TRBJ2-1; TRBD2 matches at 11 bases. The germline gives CDR1 LNHDA, CDR2 SQIVND (reference sequence). V lost 1 base to trimming and J lost 7 bases; unmatched junction nucleotides: 9. This CDR3 comprises 17 residues. CDR3 sequence: CASSIANLAGGGNEQFF. The CDR3 nucleotides are TGTGCCAGTAGTATAGCCAACCTAGCGGGGGGTGGAAATGAGCAGTTCTTC.